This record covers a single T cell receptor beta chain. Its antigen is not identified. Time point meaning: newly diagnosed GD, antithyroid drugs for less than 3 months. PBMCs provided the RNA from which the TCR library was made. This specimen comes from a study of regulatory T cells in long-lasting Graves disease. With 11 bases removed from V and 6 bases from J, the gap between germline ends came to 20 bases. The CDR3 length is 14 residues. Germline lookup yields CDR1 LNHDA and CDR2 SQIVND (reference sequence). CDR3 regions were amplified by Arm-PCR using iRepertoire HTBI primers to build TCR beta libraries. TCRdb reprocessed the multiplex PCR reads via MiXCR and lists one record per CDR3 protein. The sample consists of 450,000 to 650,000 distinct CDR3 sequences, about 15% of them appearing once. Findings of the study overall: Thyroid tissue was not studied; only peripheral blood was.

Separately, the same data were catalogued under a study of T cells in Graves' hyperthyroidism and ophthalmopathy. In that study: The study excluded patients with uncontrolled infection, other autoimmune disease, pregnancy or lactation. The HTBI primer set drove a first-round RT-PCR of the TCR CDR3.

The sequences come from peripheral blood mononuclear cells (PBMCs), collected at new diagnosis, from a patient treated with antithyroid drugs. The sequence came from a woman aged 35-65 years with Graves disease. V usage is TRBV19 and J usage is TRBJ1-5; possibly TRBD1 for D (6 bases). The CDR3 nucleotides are TGTGCCGGTCGCGGGCAGGGGCTAGCTCAGCCCCAGCATTTT. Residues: CAGRGQGLAQPQHF.